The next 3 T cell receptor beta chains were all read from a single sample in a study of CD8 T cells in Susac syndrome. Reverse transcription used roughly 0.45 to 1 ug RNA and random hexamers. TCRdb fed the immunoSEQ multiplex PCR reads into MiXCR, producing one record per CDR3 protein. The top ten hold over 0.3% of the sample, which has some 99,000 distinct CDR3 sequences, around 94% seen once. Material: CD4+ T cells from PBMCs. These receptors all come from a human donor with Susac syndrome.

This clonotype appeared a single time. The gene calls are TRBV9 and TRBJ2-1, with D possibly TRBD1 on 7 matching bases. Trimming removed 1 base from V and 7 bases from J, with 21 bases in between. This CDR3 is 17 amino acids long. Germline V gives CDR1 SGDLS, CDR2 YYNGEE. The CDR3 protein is CASSVPTGGGAQNEQFF. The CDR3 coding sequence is TGTGCCAGCAGCGTACCTACCGGAGGGGGCGCCCAGAATGAGCAGTTCTTC.

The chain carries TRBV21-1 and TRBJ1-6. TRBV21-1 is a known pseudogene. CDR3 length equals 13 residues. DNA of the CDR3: TGTGCCAGCAGCAACAGGGCTTGTTCACCCCTCCACTTT. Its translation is CASSNRACSPLHF.

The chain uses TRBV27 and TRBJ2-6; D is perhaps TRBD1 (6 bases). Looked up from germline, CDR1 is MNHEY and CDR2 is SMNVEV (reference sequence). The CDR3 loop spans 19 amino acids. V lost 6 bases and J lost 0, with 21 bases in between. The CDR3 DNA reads TGTGCCAGCAGCCTCCGACCCCAGGGGACCCTCTCTGGGGCCAACGTCCTGACTTTC. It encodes CASSLRPQGTLSGANVLTF.